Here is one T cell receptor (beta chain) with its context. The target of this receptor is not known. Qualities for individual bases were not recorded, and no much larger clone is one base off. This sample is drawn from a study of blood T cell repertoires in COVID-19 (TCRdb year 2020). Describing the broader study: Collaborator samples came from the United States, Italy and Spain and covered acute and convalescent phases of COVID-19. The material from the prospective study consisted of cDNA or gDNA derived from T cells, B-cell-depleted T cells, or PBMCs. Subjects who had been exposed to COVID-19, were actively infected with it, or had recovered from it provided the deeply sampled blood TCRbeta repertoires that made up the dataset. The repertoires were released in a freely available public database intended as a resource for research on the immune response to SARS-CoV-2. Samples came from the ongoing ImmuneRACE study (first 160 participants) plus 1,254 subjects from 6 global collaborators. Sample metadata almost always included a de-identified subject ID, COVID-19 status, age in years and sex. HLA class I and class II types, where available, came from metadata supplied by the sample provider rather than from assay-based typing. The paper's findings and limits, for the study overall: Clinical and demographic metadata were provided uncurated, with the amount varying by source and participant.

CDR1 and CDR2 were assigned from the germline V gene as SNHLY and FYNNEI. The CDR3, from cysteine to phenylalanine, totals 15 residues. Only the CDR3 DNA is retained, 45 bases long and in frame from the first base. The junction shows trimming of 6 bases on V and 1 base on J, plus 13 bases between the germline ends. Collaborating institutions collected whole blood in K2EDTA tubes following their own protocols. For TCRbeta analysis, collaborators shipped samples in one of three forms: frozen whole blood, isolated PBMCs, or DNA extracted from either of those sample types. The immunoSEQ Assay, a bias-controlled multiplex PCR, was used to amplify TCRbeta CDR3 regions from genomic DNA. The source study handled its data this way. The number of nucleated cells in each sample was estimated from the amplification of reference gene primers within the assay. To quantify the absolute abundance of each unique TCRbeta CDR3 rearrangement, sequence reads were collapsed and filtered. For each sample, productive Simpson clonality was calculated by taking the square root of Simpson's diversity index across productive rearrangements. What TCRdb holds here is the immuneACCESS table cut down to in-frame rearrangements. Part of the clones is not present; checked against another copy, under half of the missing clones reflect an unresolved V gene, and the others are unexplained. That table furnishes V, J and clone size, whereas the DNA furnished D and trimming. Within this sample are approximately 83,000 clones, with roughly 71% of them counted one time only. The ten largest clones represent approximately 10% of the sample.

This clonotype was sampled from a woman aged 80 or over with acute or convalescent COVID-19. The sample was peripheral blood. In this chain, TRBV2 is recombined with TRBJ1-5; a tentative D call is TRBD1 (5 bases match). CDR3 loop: CASSQTAPSNQPQHF. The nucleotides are TGTGCCAGCAGCCAGACAGCCCCGAGCAATCAGCCCCAGCATTTT.